This T cell receptor beta chain was identified in a study of early T cells in non-severe SARS-CoV-2 infection. Via MiXCR, TCRdb re-called the 5' RACE reads, giving one row per CDR3 protein. Of roughly 70,000 distinct CDR3 sequences detected, roughly 18% appear once; the ten largest clones hold over 8%. Trimming removed 2 bases from V and 7 bases from J; junction bases left unmatched: 11. Germline-derived CDR1 and CDR2 are SGHTA and FQGNSA. The CDR3 is 18 residues long. V is TRBV7-2 and J is TRBJ2-1; 13 bases map to TRBD2. The sequences come from whole blood, collected at baseline. The receptor was isolated from an adult who was a healthcare worker with PCR-confirmed SARS-CoV-2 infection or an uninfected control (not recorded which). The CDR3: CASSLSPGLAGAGNEQFF. CDR3 bases: TGTGCCAGCAGCTTATCCCCCGGACTAGCGGGGGCCGGAAATGAGCAGTTCTTC.